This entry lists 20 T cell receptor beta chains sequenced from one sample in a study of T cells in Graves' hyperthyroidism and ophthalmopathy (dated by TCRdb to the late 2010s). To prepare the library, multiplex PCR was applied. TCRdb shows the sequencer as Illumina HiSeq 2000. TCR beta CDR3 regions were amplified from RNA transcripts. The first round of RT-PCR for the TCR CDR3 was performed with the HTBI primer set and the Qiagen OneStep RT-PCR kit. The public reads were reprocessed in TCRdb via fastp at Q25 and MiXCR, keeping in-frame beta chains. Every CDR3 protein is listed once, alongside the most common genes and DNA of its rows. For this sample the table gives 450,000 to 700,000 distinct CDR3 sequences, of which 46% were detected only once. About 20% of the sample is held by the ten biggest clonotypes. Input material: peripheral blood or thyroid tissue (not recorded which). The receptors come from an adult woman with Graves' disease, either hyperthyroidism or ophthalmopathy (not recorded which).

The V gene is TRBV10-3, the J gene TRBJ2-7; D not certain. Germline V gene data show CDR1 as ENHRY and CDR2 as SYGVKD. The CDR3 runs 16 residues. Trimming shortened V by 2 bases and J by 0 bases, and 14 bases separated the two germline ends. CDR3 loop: CAISEIRSTSSYEQYF. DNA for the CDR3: TGTGCCATCAGTGAGATCCGGTCTACCAGCTCCTACGAGCAGTACTTC.

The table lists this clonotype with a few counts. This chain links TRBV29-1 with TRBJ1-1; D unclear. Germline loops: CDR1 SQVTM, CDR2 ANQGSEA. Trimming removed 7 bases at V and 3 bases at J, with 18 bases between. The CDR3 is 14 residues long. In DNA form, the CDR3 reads TGCAGCGCGGTCGGGGAGAGGGCGGACACTGAAGCTTTCTTT. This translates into CSAVGERADTEAFF.

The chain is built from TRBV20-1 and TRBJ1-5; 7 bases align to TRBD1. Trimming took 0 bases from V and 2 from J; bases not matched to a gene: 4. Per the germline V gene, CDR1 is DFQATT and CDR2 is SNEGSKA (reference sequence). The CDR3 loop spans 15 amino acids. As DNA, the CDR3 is TGCAGTGCTAGAGAAGTGGGACAGCGCAATCAGCCCCAGCATTTT. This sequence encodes CSAREVGQRNQPQHF.

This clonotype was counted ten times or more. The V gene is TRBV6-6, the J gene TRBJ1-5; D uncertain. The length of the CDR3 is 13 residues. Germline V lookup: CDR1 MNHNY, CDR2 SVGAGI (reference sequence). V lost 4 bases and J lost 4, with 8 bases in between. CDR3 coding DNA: TGTGCCAGCAGTTCACAGCAGAATCAGCCCCAGCATTTT. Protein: CASSSQQNQPQHF.

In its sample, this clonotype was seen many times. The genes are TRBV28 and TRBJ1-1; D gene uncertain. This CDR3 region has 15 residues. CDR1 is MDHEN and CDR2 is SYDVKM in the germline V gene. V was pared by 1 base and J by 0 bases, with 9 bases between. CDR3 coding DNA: TGTGCCAGCAGTTTATCGGGCAGGATGAACACTGAAGCTTTCTTT. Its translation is CASSLSGRMNTEAFF.

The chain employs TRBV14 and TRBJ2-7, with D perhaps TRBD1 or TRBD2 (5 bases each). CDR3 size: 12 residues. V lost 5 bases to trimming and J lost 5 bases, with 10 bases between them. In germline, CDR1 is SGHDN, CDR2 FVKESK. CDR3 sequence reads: CASSTWDHEQYF. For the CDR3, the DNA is TGTGCCAGCAGCACGTGGGACCACGAGCAGTACTTC.

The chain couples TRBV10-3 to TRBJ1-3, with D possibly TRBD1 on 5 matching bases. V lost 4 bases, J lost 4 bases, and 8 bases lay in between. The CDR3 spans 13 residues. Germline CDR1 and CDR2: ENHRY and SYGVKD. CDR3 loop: CAISGGSGNTIYF. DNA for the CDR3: TGTGCCATCAGTGGGGGCTCCGGAAACACCATATATTTT.

The CDR3 DNA reads as TGTGCCAGCAGGGCACAGGGGGTCGGGGAGCTGTTTTTT. This encodes CASRAQGVGELFF. The rearrangement links TRBV2 to TRBJ2-2; the match to TRBD1 covers 8 bases. The germline CDR1 and CDR2 sequences are SNHLY and FYNNEI. With V trimmed by 6 bases and J by 7 bases, 4 bases remained unmatched. CDR3 size: 13 residues.

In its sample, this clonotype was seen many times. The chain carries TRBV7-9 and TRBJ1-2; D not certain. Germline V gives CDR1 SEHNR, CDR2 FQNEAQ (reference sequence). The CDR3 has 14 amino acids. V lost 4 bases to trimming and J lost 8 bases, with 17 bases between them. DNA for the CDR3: TGTGCCAGCAGCTACGAGTCAGGTGGCGGAGGCTACACCTTC. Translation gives CASSYESGGGGYTF.

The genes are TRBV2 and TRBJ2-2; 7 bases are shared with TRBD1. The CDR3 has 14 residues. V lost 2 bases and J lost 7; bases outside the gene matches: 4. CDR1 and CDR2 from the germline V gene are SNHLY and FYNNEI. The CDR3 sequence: CASSERQGGGELFF. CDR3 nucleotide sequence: TGTGCCAGCAGTGAACGACAGGGTGGCGGGGAGCTGTTTTTT.

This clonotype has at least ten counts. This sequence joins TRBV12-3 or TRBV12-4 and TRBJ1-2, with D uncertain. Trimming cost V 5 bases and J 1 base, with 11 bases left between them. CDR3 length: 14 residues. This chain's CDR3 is CASSPQINNYGYTF. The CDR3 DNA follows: TGTGCCAGCAGTCCTCAGATTAATAACTATGGCTACACCTTC.

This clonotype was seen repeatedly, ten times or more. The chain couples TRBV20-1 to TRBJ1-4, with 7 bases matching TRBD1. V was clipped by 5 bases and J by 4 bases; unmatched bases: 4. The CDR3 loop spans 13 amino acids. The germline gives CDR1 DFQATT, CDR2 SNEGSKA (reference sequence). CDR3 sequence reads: CSARQGINEKLFF. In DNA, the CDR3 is TGCAGTGCTCGACAGGGAATTAATGAAAAACTGTTTTTT.

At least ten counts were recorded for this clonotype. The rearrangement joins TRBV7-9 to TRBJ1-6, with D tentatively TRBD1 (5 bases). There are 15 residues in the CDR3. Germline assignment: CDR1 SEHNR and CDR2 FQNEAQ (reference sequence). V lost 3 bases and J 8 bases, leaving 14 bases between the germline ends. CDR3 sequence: CASSFQSTGDSPLHF. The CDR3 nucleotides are TGTGCCAGCAGCTTCCAGTCCACGGGGGATTCACCCCTCCACTTT.

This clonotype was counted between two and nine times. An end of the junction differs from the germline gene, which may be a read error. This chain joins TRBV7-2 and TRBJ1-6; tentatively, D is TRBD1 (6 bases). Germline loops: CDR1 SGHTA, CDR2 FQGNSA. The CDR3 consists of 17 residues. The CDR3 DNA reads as TGTGCCAGCAGCGTAGCAGGAGGCGGGGGCTCTAGTTCACCCCTCCACTTT. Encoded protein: CASSVAGGGGSSSPLHF.

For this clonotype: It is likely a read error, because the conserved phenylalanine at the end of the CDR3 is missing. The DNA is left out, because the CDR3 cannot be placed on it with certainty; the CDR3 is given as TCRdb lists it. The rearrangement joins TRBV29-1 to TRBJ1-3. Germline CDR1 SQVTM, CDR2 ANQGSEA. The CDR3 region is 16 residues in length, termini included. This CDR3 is CSVEDRGTSSGNTFGS.

Written as DNA, the CDR3 is TGTGCCAGCAGCCGGCCGGGGGGGAGCTCAGAGACCCAGTACTTC. Amino acids: CASSRPGGSSETQYF. This chain links TRBV10-3 with TRBJ2-5, with 8 bases that match TRBD2. Trimming cost V 10 bases and J 4 bases; bases outside gene matches: 14. This CDR3 spans 15 amino acids. Germline loops: CDR1 ENHRY, CDR2 SYGVKD.

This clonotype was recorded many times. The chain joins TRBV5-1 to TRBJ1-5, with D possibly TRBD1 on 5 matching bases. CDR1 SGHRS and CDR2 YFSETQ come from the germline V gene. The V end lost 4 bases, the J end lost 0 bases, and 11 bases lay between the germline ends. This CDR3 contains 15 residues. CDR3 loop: CASSPGAHSNQPQHF. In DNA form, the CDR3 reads TGCGCCAGCAGCCCCGGGGCTCATAGCAATCAGCCCCAGCATTTT.

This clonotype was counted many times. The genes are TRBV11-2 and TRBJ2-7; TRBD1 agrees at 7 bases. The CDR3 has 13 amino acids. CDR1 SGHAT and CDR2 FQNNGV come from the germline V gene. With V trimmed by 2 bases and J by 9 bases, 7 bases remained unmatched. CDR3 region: CASSLPGTATQYF. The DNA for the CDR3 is TGTGCCAGCAGCTTACCAGGGACAGCTACGCAGTACTTC.

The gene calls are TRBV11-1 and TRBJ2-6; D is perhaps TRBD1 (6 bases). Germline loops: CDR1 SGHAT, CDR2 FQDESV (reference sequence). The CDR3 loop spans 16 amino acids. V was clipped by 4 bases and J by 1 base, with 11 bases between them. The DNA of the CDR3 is TGTGCCAGCAGCTACCCTAGGGGGTCTGGGGCCAACGTCCTGACTTTC. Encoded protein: CASSYPRGSGANVLTF.

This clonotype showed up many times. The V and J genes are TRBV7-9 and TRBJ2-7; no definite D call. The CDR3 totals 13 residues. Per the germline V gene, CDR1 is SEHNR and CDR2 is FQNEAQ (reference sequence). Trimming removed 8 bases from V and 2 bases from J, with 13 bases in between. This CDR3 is CASAAGFTYEQYF. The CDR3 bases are TGTGCCAGCGCCGCCGGGTTTACCTACGAGCAGTACTTC.